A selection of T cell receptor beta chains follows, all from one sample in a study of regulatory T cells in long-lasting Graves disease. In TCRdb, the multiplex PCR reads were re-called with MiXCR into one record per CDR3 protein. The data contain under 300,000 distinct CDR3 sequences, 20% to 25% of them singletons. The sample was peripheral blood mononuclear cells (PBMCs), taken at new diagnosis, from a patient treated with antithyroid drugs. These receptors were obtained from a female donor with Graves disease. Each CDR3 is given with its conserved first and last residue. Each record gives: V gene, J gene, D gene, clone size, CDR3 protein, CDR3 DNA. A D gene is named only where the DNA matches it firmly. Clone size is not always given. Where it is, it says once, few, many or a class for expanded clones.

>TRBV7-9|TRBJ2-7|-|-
CASSLSPSRSSYEQYF
TGTGCCAGCAGCTTATCTCCTAGCAGGAGTTCCTACGAGCAGTACTTC
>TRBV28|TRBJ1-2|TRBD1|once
CASRYSQGDRDIGGYTF
TGTGCCAGCAGGTACTCCCAGGGGGACAGGGACATCGGAGGCTACACCTTC
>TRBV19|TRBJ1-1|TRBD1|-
CASSPPGQGKNTEAFF
TGTGCCAGTAGTCCACCGGGACAGGGGAAAAACACTGAAGCTTTCTTT
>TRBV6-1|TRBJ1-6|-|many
CASSPGRGNSPLHF
TGTGCCAGCAGCCCCGGACGGGGGAATTCACCCCTCCACTTT
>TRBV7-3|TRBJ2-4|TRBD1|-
CASSPGQGDKNIQYF
TGTGCCAGCAGCCCAGGACAGGGTGACAAAAACATTCAGTACTTC
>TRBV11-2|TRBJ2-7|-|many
CASSLVSVGASYEQYF
TGTGCCAGCAGCTTAGTGTCGGTAGGGGCCTCCTACGAGCAGTACTTC
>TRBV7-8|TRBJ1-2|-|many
CASSLEQGYGYTF
TGTGCCAGCAGCTTAGAGCAGGGCTATGGCTACACCTTC
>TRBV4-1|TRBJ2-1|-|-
CASSQDEAYGSYNEQFF
TGCGCCAGCAGCCAAGATGAGGCCTACGGCAGCTACAATGAGCAGTTCTTC
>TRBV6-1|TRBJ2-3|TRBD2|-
CASRSSGTGTQYF
TGTGCCAGCCGATCTAGCGGCACAGGTACGCAGTATTTT
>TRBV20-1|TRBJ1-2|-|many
CSARDSGVGYTF
TGCAGTGCTAGAGATTCCGGGGTTGGCTACACCTTC
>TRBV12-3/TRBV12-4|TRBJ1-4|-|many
CASSSLTNEKLFF
TGTGCCAGCAGTTCTTTAACTAATGAAAAACTGTTTTTT
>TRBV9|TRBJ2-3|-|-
CASSVTGTFTDTQYF
TGTGCCAGCAGCGTAACAGGGACCTTCACAGATACGCAGTATTTT
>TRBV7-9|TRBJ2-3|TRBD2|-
CASSSGLAGVPDTQYF
TGTGCCAGCAGCTCAGGACTAGCGGGGGTGCCAGATACGCAGTATTTT
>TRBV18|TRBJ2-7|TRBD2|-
CASSPSGGLEQYF
TGTGCCAGCTCACCCTCGGGGGGGCTCGAGCAGTACTTC
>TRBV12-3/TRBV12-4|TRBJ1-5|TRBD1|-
CASSLQQGQMANQPQHF
TGTGCCAGCAGCCTGCAGCAGGGACAGATGGCCAATCAGCCCCAGCATTTT
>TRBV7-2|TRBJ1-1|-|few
CASRVGFMTEAFF
TGTGCCAGCCGAGTCGGGTTTATGACTGAAGCTTTCTTT
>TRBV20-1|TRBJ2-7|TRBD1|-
CSAQGQFSYEQCF
TGCAGTGCCCAGGGACAGTTCTCCTACGAGCAGTGCTTC
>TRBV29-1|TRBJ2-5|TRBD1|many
CSVLGDRGTETQYF
TGCAGCGTTTTGGGGGACAGGGGGACCGAGACCCAGTACTTC
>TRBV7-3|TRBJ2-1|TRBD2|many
CASSLTIAGGPTEQFF
TGTGCCAGCAGCTTAACAATAGCGGGGGGGCCCACTGAGCAGTTCTTC
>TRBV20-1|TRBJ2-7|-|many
CSAHDSYEQYF
TGCAGTGCCCATGATAGCTACGAGCAGTACTTC
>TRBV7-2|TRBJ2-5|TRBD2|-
CASSPPSGREETQYF
TGTGCCAGCAGCCCCCCGAGCGGGAGAGAAGAGACCCAGTACTTC
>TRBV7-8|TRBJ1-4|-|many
CASSLMQGTNEKLFF
TGTGCCAGCAGCTTAATGCAGGGTACTAATGAAAAACTGTTTTTT
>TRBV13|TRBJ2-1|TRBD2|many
CASSGGPGLAGAAEQFF
TGTGCCAGCAGCGGTGGACCGGGACTAGCGGGAGCGGCGGAGCAGTTCTTC
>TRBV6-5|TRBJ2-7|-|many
CASSYRLSYEQYF
TGTGCCAGCAGTTACAGGCTTTCCTACGAGCAGTACTTC
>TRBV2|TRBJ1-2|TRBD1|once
CARAGTGGYGYTF
TGTGCCAGGGCCGGGACAGGGGGTTATGGCTACACCTTC
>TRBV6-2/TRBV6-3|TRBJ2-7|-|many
CASSQLAYEQYF
TGTGCCAGCAGTCAACTAGCTTACGAGCAGTACTTC
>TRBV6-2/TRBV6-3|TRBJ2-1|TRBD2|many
CASSRGTSAPLFNEQFF
TGTGCCAGCAGTCGTGGGACTAGCGCCCCACTTTTCAATGAGCAGTTCTTC
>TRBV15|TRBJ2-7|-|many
CATSTEQGYEQYF
TGTGCCACCAGCACAGAACAGGGTTACGAGCAGTACTTC
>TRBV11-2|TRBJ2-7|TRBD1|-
CASSSPGQGDEQYF
TGTGCCAGCAGCTCCCCGGGACAGGGGGACGAGCAGTACTTC
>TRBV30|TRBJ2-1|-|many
CACVLGNNEQFF
TGTGCCTGCGTTCTAGGCAACAATGAGCAGTTCTTC
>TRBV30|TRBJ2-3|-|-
CAWSLGPTGNTQYF
TGTGCCTGGAGTTTGGGCCCGACCGGGAATACGCAGTATTTT
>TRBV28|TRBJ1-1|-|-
CASSLWPTGGNTEAFF
TGTGCCAGCAGCTTATGGCCGACGGGGGGGAACACTGAAGCTTTCTTT
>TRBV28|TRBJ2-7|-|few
CASSLWTHDEYEQYF
TGTGCCAGCAGTTTATGGACTCACGACGAATACGAGCAGTACTTC
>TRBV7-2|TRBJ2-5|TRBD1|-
CASSPGGQMQETQYF
TGTGCCAGCAGCCCAGGGGGACAGATGCAAGAGACCCAGTACTTC
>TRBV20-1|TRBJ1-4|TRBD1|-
CSAKQGAFNEKLFF
TGCAGTGCTAAACAGGGGGCTTTTAATGAAAAACTGTTTTTT
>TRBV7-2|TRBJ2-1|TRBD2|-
CASSSDLAGSGIYNEQFF
TGTGCCAGCAGCTCGGACTTAGCGGGGAGCGGGATCTACAATGAGCAGTTCTTC
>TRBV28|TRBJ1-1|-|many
CASTLFGRTEAFF
TGTGCCAGCACCCTATTCGGGCGCACTGAAGCTTTCTTT
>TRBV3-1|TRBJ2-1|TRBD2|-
CASSQDRGLAGLLNEQFF
TGTGCCAGCAGCCAAGATCGGGGACTAGCGGGGTTGTTGAATGAGCAGTTCTTC
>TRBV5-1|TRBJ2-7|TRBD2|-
CASSLGGTSGGKSVYEQYF
TGCGCCAGCAGCTTGGGAGGGACTAGCGGGGGGAAGTCCGTTTACGAGCAGTACTTC
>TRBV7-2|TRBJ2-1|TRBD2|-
CASTPSGGGWNEQFF
TGTGCCAGCACCCCTTCCGGGGGGGGGTGGAATGAGCAGTTCTTC
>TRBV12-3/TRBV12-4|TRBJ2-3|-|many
CASSLGDTDTQYF
TGTGCCAGCAGTTTAGGGGACACAGATACGCAGTATTTT
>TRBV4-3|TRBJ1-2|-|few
CASSQRGIRDGYTF
TGCGCCAGCAGCCAAAGGGGAATCAGGGATGGCTACACCTTC
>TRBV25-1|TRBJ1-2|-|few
CASSGRGSVGYTF
TGTGCCAGCAGTGGGAGAGGATCAGTGGGCTACACCTTC
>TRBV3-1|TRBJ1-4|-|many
CASSQGEKLFF
TGTGCCAGCAGCCAAGGTGAAAAACTGTTTTTT
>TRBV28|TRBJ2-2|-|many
CASSLISGTGELFF
TGTGCCAGCAGTTTAATATCAGGGACCGGGGAGCTGTTTTTT
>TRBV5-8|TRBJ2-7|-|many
CASSLAGGVMDEQYF
TGTGCCAGCAGCTTGGCCGGAGGGGTAATGGACGAGCAGTACTTC
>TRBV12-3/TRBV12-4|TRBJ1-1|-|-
CASGTRGPTEAFF
TGTGCCAGCGGGACCAGGGGTCCCACTGAAGCTTTCTTT
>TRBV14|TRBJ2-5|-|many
CASSPVRGRRGGETQYF
TGTGCCAGCAGCCCAGTCCGGGGCCGTAGGGGTGGAGAGACCCAGTACTTC
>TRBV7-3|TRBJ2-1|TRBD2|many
CASSLIPSGGTYNEQFF
TGTGCCAGCAGCTTAATCCCCAGCGGGGGAACCTACAATGAGCAGTTCTTC
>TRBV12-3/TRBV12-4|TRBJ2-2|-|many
CASSPMGITGELFF
TGTGCCAGCAGTCCCATGGGCATCACCGGGGAGCTGTTTTTT
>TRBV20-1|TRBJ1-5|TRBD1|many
CSARDPGGIYQPQHF
TGCAGTGCTAGAGATCCAGGGGGCATTTATCAGCCCCAGCATTTT
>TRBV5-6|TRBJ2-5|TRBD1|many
CASSPGRDRVLETQYF
TGTGCCAGCAGCCCGGGCCGGGACAGGGTTTTGGAGACCCAGTACTTC
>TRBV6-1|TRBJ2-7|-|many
CASSPVTGYLSYEQYF
TGTGCCAGCAGTCCCGTGACAGGTTACCTCTCCTACGAGCAGTACTTC